This entry concerns a single T cell receptor (beta chain). Its antigen is still unknown. This sample was included in a study of immune evolution from preneoplasia to lung adenocarcinoma. Study-level background: HLA loss of heterozygosity: 7% AIS, under 19% MIA, over 30% ADC, none AAH. Study-wide results and limits: From normal lung to invasive adenocarcinoma, top clone frequencies appeared to decrease. Later-stage lesions seemingly showed higher T cell density and diversity than normal lung.

Clones were sequenced by immunoSEQ multiplex PCR, and TCRdb holds only the in-frame ones, with some missing. The sample lists several thousand clones, over 65% occurring once. The sequenced sample consisted of FFPE minimally invasive lung adenocarcinoma tissue. The sequence was obtained from a person aged 55-80 years with lung adenocarcinoma.

As DNA, the CDR3 is TGTGCCAGTAGTATCCAGAGAGTAACTAATGAAAAACTGTTTTTT. Translated: CASSIQRVTNEKLFF. This chain uses TRBV19 with TRBJ1-4, with no clear D. Trimming stripped 3 bases from V and 1 base from J, with 9 bases between. CDR3 length: 15 residues. Germline V lookup: CDR1 LNHDA, CDR2 SQIVND (reference sequence).